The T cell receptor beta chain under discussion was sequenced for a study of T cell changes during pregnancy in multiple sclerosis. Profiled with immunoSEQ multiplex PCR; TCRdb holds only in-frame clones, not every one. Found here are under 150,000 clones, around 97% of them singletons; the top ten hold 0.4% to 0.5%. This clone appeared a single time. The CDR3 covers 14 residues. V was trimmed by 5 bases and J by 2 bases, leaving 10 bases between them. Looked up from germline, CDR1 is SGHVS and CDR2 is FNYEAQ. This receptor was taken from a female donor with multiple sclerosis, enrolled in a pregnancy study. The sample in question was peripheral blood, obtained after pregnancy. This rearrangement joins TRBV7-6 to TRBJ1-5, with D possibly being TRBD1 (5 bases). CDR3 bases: TGTGCCAGCAGCCTGGGGGGGGGCAATCAGCCCCAGCATTTT. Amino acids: CASSLGGGNQPQHF.